This T cell receptor (beta chain) was identified in a study of cytomegalovirus exposure and HLA in healthy donors. On this clone: The antigen remains unidentified.

PCR employed 60 Vbeta and 13 Jbeta primers. Method: immunoSEQ multiplex PCR; TCRdb's copy keeps in-frame clones and lacks some. The sample lists roughly 150,000 clones, almost 80% occurring once. The study, taken as a whole, reports: Being productive about 90% or about 30% of the time was typical of most TCR beta V segments in an earlier analysis. Donors were assumed by presence/absence analyses to have roughly uniform sequencing depth. Later analysis demonstrated an association between a missense DCLRE1C variant and TCR beta V- and J-gene trimming.

The TCR sequence derives from a woman in her 30s in good health and CMV-seronegative. The sequencing sample was made of PBMCs.

CDR3 protein: CASREPGEQYF. The CDR3 DNA follows: TGCGCCAGCAGAGAGCCAGGCGAGCAGTACTTC. The chain carries TRBV5-1 and TRBJ2-7; D is uncertain. Looked up from germline, CDR1 is SGHRS and CDR2 is YFSETQ. The CDR3 is made up of 11 amino acids. V lost 5 bases, J lost 6 bases, and 9 bases lay in between.